This entry lists 5 T cell receptor beta chains sequenced from one sample in a study of T cells in Graves' hyperthyroidism and ophthalmopathy. Using RNA transcripts as the source, TCR beta CDR3 regions were amplified. A set of HTBI primers served as the primers for a first-round RT-PCR of the TCR CDR3. TCRdb used MiXCR to reprocess the multiplex PCR reads, holding one entry per CDR3 protein. The sample lists almost 600,000 distinct CDR3 sequences, about 43% occurring once. Sequencing input: peripheral blood or thyroid tissue (not recorded which). The source is a woman under 30 with Graves' hyperthyroidism.

There are many counts of this clonotype. This sequence joins TRBV6-5 and TRBJ2-5; 7 nucleotides agree with TRBD2. The V gene's germline CDR1 is MNHEY and CDR2 SVGAGI. The CDR3 loop spans 15 amino acids. V dropped 1 base and J dropped 4; count of bases not matched to a gene: 6. The CDR3: CASSYLAGAGETQYF. The CDR3 DNA is TGTGCCAGCAGTTACTTGGCGGGAGCGGGAGAGACCCAGTACTTC.

With regard to this clonotype: A much larger clone differs from this one at a single base, so this may be a read error. The J gene is TRBJ1-2, the V gene TRBV12-3 or TRBV12-4; TRBD1 matches 7 bases. The CDR3 is 14 residues long. Losses at the gene ends were 1 base for V and 9 bases for J; bases not matched to a gene: 8. The CDR3 loop reads CASSLDRGPLSYTF. CDR3 in DNA: TGTGCCAGCAGTTTAGACAGGGGACCTCTAAGCTACACCTTC.

This clonotype was detected many times. The J gene is TRBJ1-6, the V gene TRBV4-1, with D uncertain. From germline, CDR1 is MGHRA and CDR2 YSYEKL. Deletions cut 2 bases from V and 9 bases from J, with 17 bases between. The CDR3 loop spans 16 amino acids. CDR3 nucleotides: TGCGCCAGCAGCCAAAAATGGGGAGGTGAGGCTTCACCCCTCCACTTT. It translates to CASSQKWGGEASPLHF.

At least ten counts were recorded for this clonotype. The chain employs TRBV11-3 and TRBJ2-5; 11 bases line up with TRBD2. From germline, CDR1 is SGHNT and CDR2 YENEEA. Germline trimming cut 4 bases from V and 2 bases from J; bases unmatched to any gene: 12. The CDR3 has 18 residues. This chain's CDR3 is CASSSKRRLAGMQETQYF. The CDR3 nucleotides read TGTGCCAGCAGCTCAAAGAGGCGACTAGCGGGAATGCAAGAGACCCAGTACTTC.

This clonotype was seen repeatedly, ten times or more. The chain has TRBV7-8 and TRBJ1-2; D remains unclear. V lost 2 bases and J 4 bases, leaving 14 bases between the germline ends. CDR3 length: 15 amino acids. CDR1 and CDR2 from the germline V gene are SGHVS and FQNEAQ. CDR3 DNA: TGTGCCAGCAGCTTAACGGGAGGGCTTAGCTATGGCTACACCTTC. Amino acids: CASSLTGGLSYGYTF.